The 21 T cell receptor beta chains presented below share a single source sample, sequenced in a study of T cell responses to AZD1222 COVID-19 vaccine. Clones were sequenced by immunoSEQ multiplex PCR, and TCRdb holds only the in-frame ones, with some missing. The sample has about 93,000 clones; 80% to 90% are singletons. The specimen comprised peripheral blood, sampled 28 days after the second AZD1222 dose. The receptors were sampled from an adult who received the AZD1222 COVID-19 vaccine.

This sequence joins TRBV10-3 and TRBJ2-7; 10 bases line up with TRBD2. V lost 0 bases and J lost 5; bases outside the gene matches: 7. Germline CDR1 ENHRY, CDR2 SYGVKD. The CDR3 totals 16 residues. The CDR3 loop reads CAISESALAGAHEQYF. The CDR3 coding sequence is TGTGCCATCAGTGAGTCGGCGCTAGCGGGAGCCCACGAGCAGTACTTC.

This chain uses TRBV15 with TRBJ2-1, with 10 bases aligning to TRBD2. Germline assignment: CDR1 LNHNV and CDR2 YYDKDF (reference sequence). V trimming: 3 bases; J trimming: 7 bases; junction bases outside the gene matches: 6. The CDR3 has 15 amino acids. The CDR3 spells CATSRSGGAANEQFF. The CDR3 nucleotides are TGTGCCACCAGCAGGAGCGGGGGGGCTGCAAATGAGCAGTTCTTC.

V usage is TRBV25-1 and J usage is TRBJ2-3; D ambiguous. This CDR3 has 13 amino acids. Deletions cut 6 bases from V and 2 bases from J, with 9 bases between. The germline V gene encodes CDR1 MGHDK and CDR2 SYGVNS. The CDR3: CASSEALTDTQYF. In nucleotides, the CDR3 is TGTGCCAGCAGCGAAGCGCTCACAGATACGCAGTATTTT.

The chain recombines TRBV6-9 with TRBJ1-2, with a possible D match to TRBD1 (5 bases). Germline V gene lookup returns CDR1 MNHGY and CDR2 SVAAGI. This CDR3 is built from 16 residues. V dropped 6 bases and J dropped 4 bases, with 21 bases sitting between them. CDR3 in amino acids: CASRSYRDLIGYGYTF. In DNA form, the CDR3 reads TGTGCCAGCAGGTCGTACCGGGACCTCATTGGCTATGGCTACACCTTC.

This chain connects TRBV12-3 or TRBV12-4 to TRBJ1-2, with D possibly matching TRBD1 (6 bases). V lost 3 bases to trimming and J lost 7 bases, with 12 bases between them. The CDR3 loop spans 13 amino acids. The CDR3 DNA reads TGTGCCAGCAGTTTGGGACATCCGTCTGGCTACACCTTC. It encodes CASSLGHPSGYTF.

The table lists this clone with a count of one. V is TRBV5-4 and J is TRBJ2-3; TRBD2 is a possible D gene (6 bases). Germline V gene lookup returns CDR1 SGHNT and CDR2 YYREEE (reference sequence). This CDR3 has 18 residues. V was cut by 4 bases and J by 5 bases, with 26 bases left in between. CDR3 DNA sequence: TGTGCCAGCAGCGCCGGTGGGGCTAGCGCCGGAGGGGTAGATACGCAGTATTTT. Translating gives CASSAGGASAGGVDTQYF. Full variable domain (outside the CDR3, taken from reference TRBV5-4 and TRBJ2-3): ETGVTQSPTHLIKTRGQQVTLRCSSQSGHNTVSWYQQALGQGPQFIFQYYREEENGRGNFPPRFSGLQFPNYSSELNVNALELDDSALYLCASSAGGASAGGVDTQYFGPGTRLTVL.

The J gene is TRBJ1-2, the V gene TRBV20-1; D possibly corresponds to TRBD1 (5 bases). CDR1 and CDR2 (germline): DFQATT, SNEGSKA (reference sequence). The ends were cut back, 6 bases at V and 5 bases at J, with 10 bases in the middle. The CDR3 covers 11 residues. CDR3 nucleotides: TGCAGTGCCGACAGTCGGTATGGCTACACCTTC. Its translation: CSADSRYGYTF.

V usage is TRBV11-3 and J usage is TRBJ2-7; D unresolved. This CDR3 is built from 14 residues. V gave up 0 bases and J gave up 1 base, with 7 bases separating them. CDR1 is SGHNT, CDR2 YENEEA, per germline. This CDR3 is CASSLEAGSYEQYF. DNA of the CDR3: TGTGCCAGCAGCTTAGAGGCCGGATCCTACGAGCAGTACTTC.

The chain combines TRBV11-3 with TRBJ2-7; 14 bases fit TRBD2. The CDR3 has 17 residues. Germline CDR1 SGHNT, CDR2 YENEEA. The V segment lost 5 bases and the J segment 1 base; nucleotides outside the gene matches: 7. The CDR3: CASSAPTSGGGSYEQYF. CDR3 nucleotide sequence: TGTGCCAGCAGCGCCCCGACTAGCGGGGGGGGATCCTACGAGCAGTACTTC.

The rearrangement joins TRBV27 to TRBJ2-5, with TRBD2 matching 12 bases. CDR1 is MNHEY and CDR2 is SMNVEV in the germline V gene (reference sequence). The ends lost 3 bases at V and 10 bases at J; junction bases unmatched: 6. The CDR3 is 14 amino acids. The CDR3, as DNA: TGTGCCAGCAGTTTCCTTACTAGCGGGGGGCACCAGTACTTC. This codes for CASSFLTSGGHQYF.

The chain combines TRBV28 with TRBJ2-2; the D gene is possibly TRBD2 (5 bases). CDR1 and CDR2 (germline): MDHEN, SYDVKM. With 2 bases removed from V and 1 base from J, the gap between germline ends came to 20 bases. This CDR3 comprises 19 residues. Written as DNA, the CDR3 is TGTGCCAGCAGTTTAGAGGCTAGACTTAGCGAGAAGAACACCGGGGAGCTGTTTTTT. This translates into CASSLEARLSEKNTGELFF.

The chain uses TRBV5-5 and TRBJ1-4; D is perhaps TRBD1 (5 bases). Germline V gene sequence: CDR1 SGHKS, CDR2 YYEKEE (reference sequence). The CDR3 contains 14 residues. V lost 3 bases to trimming and J lost 8 bases, with 14 bases between them. The CDR3 coding sequence is TGTGCCAGCAGCTCGCAGGGCATTAGCGAAAAACTGTTTTTT. Its protein is CASSSQGISEKLFF.

The chain employs TRBV12-3 or TRBV12-4 and TRBJ2-2; D not resolved. This CDR3 spans 11 amino acids. V was cut by 4 bases and J by 6 bases, with 3 bases left in between. The CDR3 region has the DNA TGTGCCAGCAGTTATGCCGGGGAGCTGTTTTTT. Translated: CASSYAGELFF.

J is TRBJ1-2 and V is TRBV5-1; D gene uncertain. V was clipped by 0 bases and J by 8 bases, with 17 bases between them. Germline loops: CDR1 SGHRS, CDR2 YFSETQ. The CDR3 has 15 residues. DNA for the CDR3: TGCGCCAGCAGCTTGGTCCGCCCTGGGTTGGACGGCTACACCTTC. Translated, it gives CASSLVRPGLDGYTF. The full variable domain, with the rest looked up from reference TRBV5-1 and TRBJ1-2, is KAGVTQTPRYLIKTRGQQVTLSCSPISGHRSVSWYQQTPGQGLQFLFEYFSETQRNKGNFPGRFSGRQFSNSRSEMNVSTLELGDSALYLCASSLVRPGLDGYTFGSGTRLTVV.

The rearrangement links TRBV7-9 to TRBJ2-5; D might be TRBD1 (6 bases). The CDR3 is made up of 14 amino acids. CDR1 is SEHNR and CDR2 is FQNEAQ in the germline V gene (reference sequence). V was cut by 3 bases and J by 1 base, with 9 bases left in between. The DNA of the CDR3 is TGTGCCAGCAGCTTTCGACAGGCCCAAGAGACCCAGTACTTC. The encoded protein is CASSFRQAQETQYF.

This chain connects TRBV4-2 to TRBJ2-3, with 12 bases fitting TRBD2. Germline V gene lookup returns CDR1 LGHNA and CDR2 YNFKEQ. This CDR3 contains 16 residues. J was trimmed by 0 bases and V by 2 bases; bases with no gene match: 0. CDR3 sequence (DNA): TGTGCCAGCAGCCAACTAGCGGGGGGGAGCACAGATACGCAGTATTTT. It encodes CASSQLAGGSTDTQYF.

The chain employs TRBV25-1 and TRBJ2-2; D not resolved. This CDR3 comprises 14 residues. Germline values: CDR1 MGHDK, CDR2 SYGVNS. The V gene lost 2 bases and the J gene lost 3 bases, with 7 bases spanning the gap. The CDR3 spells CASSEPSDTGELFF. The CDR3 bases are TGTGCCAGCAGTGAACCTAGTGACACCGGGGAGCTGTTTTTT.

The rearrangement joins TRBV19 to TRBJ1-2; unclear D gene. Trimming took 9 bases from V and 4 from J, leaving 12 bases between them. CDR3 length equals 12 residues. Germline loops: CDR1 LNHDA, CDR2 SQIVND (reference sequence). CDR3 DNA sequence: TGTGCCAGACACCCGGCGCTCTATGGCTACACCTTC. Translated, it gives CARHPALYGYTF.

V is TRBV4-3 and J is TRBJ1-3; D unresolved. The CDR3 is 16 amino acids. Germline values: CDR1 LGHNA, CDR2 YSLEER. Trimming shortened V by 0 bases and J by 0 bases, and 9 bases separated the two germline ends. CDR3 loop: CASSQDSESSGNTIYF. CDR3 DNA sequence: TGCGCCAGCAGCCAAGATAGTGAGAGCTCTGGAAACACCATATATTTT.

The rearrangement links TRBV5-4 to TRBJ1-2; D is undetermined. The CDR3 has 12 amino acids. CDR1 SGHNT and CDR2 YYREEE come from the germline V gene (reference sequence). Trimming removed 5 bases at V and 8 bases at J, with 13 bases between. The CDR3 reads CASSTSEQGYTF. The CDR3 nucleotides are TGTGCCAGCAGTACATCGGAACAGGGCTACACCTTC.

This chain uses TRBV9 with TRBJ1-1, with D possibly TRBD1 on 6 matching bases. V was clipped by 0 bases and J by 5 bases, with 11 bases between them. Germline values: CDR1 SGDLS, CDR2 YYNGEE. CDR3 length equals 14 residues. The chain's CDR3 is CASSVVEGGTEAFF. The CDR3 DNA reads TGTGCCAGCAGCGTAGTGGAGGGGGGGACTGAAGCTTTCTTT.